The 29 T cell receptor beta chains below were found in one sample sequenced in a study of CD8 T cells in Susac syndrome. RNA, at about 0.5 to 1 ug, was reverse transcribed with random hexamers. TCRdb recomputed calls from the immunoSEQ multiplex PCR reads with MiXCR, one row per CDR3 protein. Of around 140,000 distinct CDR3 sequences listed, around 94% are singletons. The sequenced sample was CD4+ T cells from PBMCs. Receptors were obtained from a human donor in good health.

CDR3 sequence: CASSFGGTYEQYF. The CDR3 DNA is TGTGCCAGCAGCTTTGGGGGGACCTACGAGCAGTACTTC. The chain is built from TRBV11-2 and TRBJ2-7, with D possibly being TRBD2 (6 bases). Germline CDR1 is SGHAT and CDR2 is FQNNGV. The CDR3 consists of 13 residues. Trimming stripped 3 bases from V and 2 bases from J, with 8 bases between.

The chain carries TRBV7-9 and TRBJ2-7; D might be TRBD1 (5 bases). The CDR3 spans 14 residues. V was pared by 5 bases and J by 0 bases, with 11 bases between. Germline loops: CDR1 SEHNR, CDR2 FQNEAQ (reference sequence). CDR3 protein: CASSTRQISYEQYF. The CDR3 DNA is TGTGCCAGCAGCACTCGACAGATCTCCTACGAGCAGTACTTC.

V and J are TRBV12-3 or TRBV12-4 and TRBJ2-2; D gene uncertain. The CDR3 sequence is 14 residues long. Trimming removed 7 bases at V and 7 bases at J, with 16 bases between. The chain's CDR3 is CASIRVGFGGELFF. The CDR3 nucleotides are TGTGCCAGCATAAGGGTTGGATTTGGCGGGGAGCTGTTTTTT.

The V call is TRBV2, the J call TRBJ1-1; 8 bases match TRBD1. The CDR3 is 13 residues long. The germline CDR1 and CDR2 sequences are SNHLY and FYNNEI. After removal of 6 bases from V and 4 bases from J, the junction contained 4 bases not matched to a gene. CDR3 DNA: TGTGCCAGCAGGGACAGGGTGCCCACTGAAGCTTTCTTT. Its translation is CASRDRVPTEAFF.

The J gene is TRBJ2-7, the V gene TRBV6-6; D is possibly TRBD2 (6 bases). V was shortened by 2 bases and J by 1 base, with 15 bases between the two germline ends. This CDR3 region has 16 residues. The germline V gene has CDR1 MNHNY and CDR2 SVGAGI (reference sequence). The CDR3 bases are TGTGCCAGCAGTTACCGGGGAGGCCCTAAATCCTACGAGCAGTACTTC. Its translation is CASSYRGGPKSYEQYF.

V gene TRBV28 combines with J gene TRBJ1-5; D remains unclear. Germline CDR1 reads MDHEN; CDR2 reads SYDVKM. Trimming took 6 bases from V and 0 from J, leaving 15 bases between them. The CDR3 has 16 amino acids. The CDR3 DNA reads as TGTGCCAGCAGCCCCCAACAAGGGAATAGCAATCAGCCCCAGCATTTT. This sequence encodes CASSPQQGNSNQPQHF.

The chain uses TRBV2 and TRBJ2-5, with 9 bases that match TRBD2. Germline CDR1 and CDR2: SNHLY and FYNNEI. This CDR3 is 16 amino acids long. Trimming took 3 bases from V and 5 from J; bases not matched to a gene: 10. The CDR3 nucleotides are TGTGCCAGCAGTGAGTGGTTAGCGGGAGTGGGTGAGACCCAGTACTTC. It encodes CASSEWLAGVGETQYF.

This clonotype was seen a single time. V usage is TRBV29-1 and J usage is TRBJ2-5; 7 nucleotides line up with TRBD1. From germline, CDR1 is SQVTM and CDR2 ANQGSEA. Losses at the gene ends were 6 bases for V and 3 bases for J; bases not matched to a gene: 7. The CDR3 has 13 amino acids. CDR3 residues: CSVKRQGKETQYF. CDR3 nucleotides: TGCAGCGTCAAAAGACAGGGAAAAGAGACCCAGTACTTC.

The chain uses TRBV2 and TRBJ2-3, with TRBD2 matching 13 bases. The CDR3 runs 18 residues. The germline V gene encodes CDR1 SNHLY and CDR2 FYNNEI. V lost 6 bases and J lost 0; bases outside the gene matches: 9. CDR3 in amino acids: CASRPGTSGKTSTDTQYF. CDR3 sequence (DNA): TGTGCCAGCAGGCCCGGGACTAGCGGGAAGACTAGCACAGATACGCAGTATTTT.

V is TRBV20-1 and J is TRBJ2-3; unclear D gene. CDR1 is DFQATT, CDR2 SNEGSKA, per germline (reference sequence). The CDR3 is 11 residues long. V was cut by 6 bases and J by 2 bases, with 6 bases left in between. In DNA form, the CDR3 reads TGCAGTGCCGGAGACACAGATACGCAGTATTTT. Protein: CSAGDTDTQYF.

V is TRBV19 and J is TRBJ1-1, with a weak D call TRBD1 (6 bases). Looked up from germline, CDR1 is LNHDA and CDR2 is SQIVND (reference sequence). This CDR3 region has 13 residues. The germline V and J ends were trimmed by 7 bases and 5 bases, with 14 bases remaining between them. The CDR3 nucleotides are TGTGCCAGTATCAGGGGTGAGAGAACTGAAGCTTTCTTT. Translation gives CASIRGERTEAFF. Full variable domain (remainder filled in from reference TRBV19 and TRBJ1-1): DGGITQSPKYLFRKEGQNVTLSCEQNLNHDAMYWYRQDPGQGLRLIYYSQIVNDFQKGDIAEGYSVSREKKESFPLTVTSAQKNPTAFYLCASIRGERTEAFFGQGTRLTVV.

V gene TRBV7-2 combines with J gene TRBJ2-7, with no clear D. CDR3 length: 15 amino acids. Deletions cut 5 bases from V and 0 bases from J, with 14 bases between. CDR1 is SGHTA, CDR2 FQGNSA, per germline. DNA for the CDR3: TGTGCCAGCAGCCAGCAGGCAGAAAACTCCTACGAGCAGTACTTC. Its translation is CASSQQAENSYEQYF.

The chain has TRBV7-9 and TRBJ2-7; a possible D gene is TRBD1 (6 bases). Germline loops: CDR1 SEHNR, CDR2 FQNEAQ (reference sequence). V shed 4 bases and J shed 3 bases, with 16 bases lying between them. This CDR3 is built from 15 residues. In DNA form, the CDR3 reads TGTGCCAGCAGCTCGGACAGTCGGGGCAGCTACGAGCAGTACTTC. Protein product: CASSSDSRGSYEQYF.

CDR3 amino acids: CASSPRTSSGAYNEQFF. CDR3 bases: TGTGCCAGCTCACCTCGGACTAGCTCCGGGGCCTACAATGAGCAGTTCTTC. V usage is TRBV18 and J usage is TRBJ2-1, with 8 bases aligning to TRBD2. This CDR3 contains 17 residues. Trimming removed 3 bases from V and 2 bases from J; junction bases left unmatched: 9. From germline, CDR1 is KGHSH and CDR2 LQKENI.

The genes are TRBV25-1 and TRBJ1-2; no reliable D call. Germline lookup yields CDR1 MGHDK and CDR2 SYGVNS. With 6 bases removed from V and 8 bases from J, the gap between germline ends came to 13 bases. The CDR3 contains 12 residues. The CDR3 nucleotides are TGTGCCAGCAGCAGCGTTGGGGAAGGCTACACCTTC. It translates to CASSSVGEGYTF.

CDR3 DNA: TGTGCCAGCTCACCAGGGACAGGATTTTCCTACGAGCAGTACTTC. Translated, it gives CASSPGTGFSYEQYF. This sequence joins TRBV18 and TRBJ2-7; 8 nucleotides line up with TRBD1. The CDR3 runs to 15 residues. Germline V gene sequence: CDR1 KGHSH, CDR2 LQKENI. The junction had 4 bases not matched to a gene; V was cut back by 2 bases and J by 1 base.

This sequence joins TRBV6-5 and TRBJ2-5; tentatively, D is TRBD2 (5 bases). The CDR3 has 13 residues. The germline V gene has CDR1 MNHEY and CDR2 SVGAGI. The ends were cut back, 8 bases at V and 3 bases at J, with 13 bases in the middle. CDR3 DNA sequence: TGTGCCAGCCACGCCGTGGGAGAAGAGACCCAGTACTTC. Translating it yields CASHAVGEETQYF.

The chain uses TRBV11-3 and TRBJ2-6; 7 bases agree with TRBD1. The CDR3 totals 15 residues. J lost 6 bases, V lost 5 bases, and 7 bases had no gene match. CDR1 and CDR2 (germline): SGHNT, YENEEA. In DNA, the CDR3 is TGTGCCAGCAGCCCCGGTGGACAGGTGGCCAACGTCCTGACTTTC. Amino acid sequence: CASSPGGQVANVLTF.

The rearrangement uses TRBV2 and TRBJ2-3; a possible D gene is TRBD1 (6 bases). The germline CDR1 and CDR2 sequences are SNHLY and FYNNEI. This CDR3 is 13 amino acids long. V lost 10 bases and J 2 bases, leaving 13 bases between the germline ends. The chain's CDR3 is CAIGQPFTDTQYF. The CDR3 DNA reads TGTGCCATAGGACAGCCCTTCACAGATACGCAGTATTTT.

The genes are TRBV20-1 and TRBJ2-1; D remains unclear. This CDR3 comprises 11 residues. V lost 6 bases and J 10 bases, leaving 13 bases between the germline ends. The germline CDR1 and CDR2 sequences are DFQATT and SNEGSKA (reference sequence). DNA for the CDR3: TGCAGTGCCCTCGACTTGAAGGAGCAGTTCTTC. Translating gives CSALDLKEQFF.

The CDR3 spells CASSYFPKSYEQYF. In DNA, the CDR3 is TGTGCCAGCAGTTACTTTCCGAAATCCTACGAGCAGTACTTC. The genes are TRBV6-6 and TRBJ2-7, with D uncertain. V lost 1 base and J lost 1, with 8 bases in between. The germline CDR1 and CDR2 sequences are MNHNY and SVGAGI (reference sequence). The CDR3 loop spans 14 amino acids.

V gene TRBV9 combines with J gene TRBJ1-3; no firm D call. V was cut by 4 bases and J by 0 bases, with 11 bases left in between. Germline V gives CDR1 SGDLS, CDR2 YYNGEE. The CDR3 consists of 15 residues. This CDR3 is CASSPSVLSGNTIYF. The CDR3 DNA reads TGTGCCAGCAGCCCAAGTGTTCTCTCTGGAAACACCATATATTTT.

The chain uses TRBV5-1 and TRBJ2-7; D might be TRBD2 (5 bases). This CDR3 spans 13 amino acids. With 4 bases removed from V and 1 base from J, the gap between germline ends came to 9 bases. Per the germline V gene, CDR1 is SGHRS and CDR2 is YFSETQ. This CDR3 reads CASSERESYEQYF. CDR3 nucleotides: TGCGCCAGCAGCGAGAGGGAATCCTACGAGCAGTACTTC.

This clonotype was found a few times. This rearrangement joins TRBV6-6 to TRBJ2-5; D is undetermined. Germline V gene sequence: CDR1 MNHNY, CDR2 SVGAGI (reference sequence). The germline V and J ends were trimmed by 10 bases and 5 bases, with 20 bases remaining between them. The CDR3 consists of 14 residues. The CDR3 region has the DNA TGTGCCACTTCAGACCCCCCGTCACGGGAGACCCAGTACTTC. Its protein is CATSDPPSRETQYF.

The chain combines TRBV30 with TRBJ1-4; no clear D gene. Deletions cut 0 bases from V and 5 bases from J, with 7 bases between. Germline V lookup: CDR1 GTSNPN, CDR2 SVGIG (reference sequence). This CDR3 has 13 amino acids. Here the CDR3 reads CAWSVGRNEKLFF. As DNA, the CDR3 is TGTGCCTGGAGTGTAGGGAGAAATGAAAAACTGTTTTTT.

The rearrangement joins TRBV3-1 to TRBJ2-7, with D tentatively TRBD2 (5 bases). This CDR3 spans 14 amino acids. CDR1 is LGHDT, CDR2 YNNKEL, per germline (reference sequence). V was trimmed by 1 base and J by 2 bases, leaving 9 bases between them. CDR3 sequence: CASSQASRAYEQYF. The CDR3 region has the DNA TGTGCCAGCAGCCAAGCGTCGAGGGCCTACGAGCAGTACTTC.

The gene calls are TRBV29-1 and TRBJ2-6, with 9 bases identical to TRBD1. This CDR3 comprises 18 residues. Looked up from germline, CDR1 is SQVTM and CDR2 is ANQGSEA. The trim removed 7 bases at V and 1 base at J, leaving 14 bases unmatched. For the CDR3, the DNA is TGCAGCGCCCGCCAGGAGGGACAGGGTTATTCTGGGGCCAACGTCCTGACTTTC. Residues: CSARQEGQGYSGANVLTF.

The chain uses TRBV2 and TRBJ2-5; weak D call: TRBD2 (6 bases). CDR1 is SNHLY and CDR2 is FYNNEI in the germline V gene. The CDR3 covers 13 residues. The germline V and J ends were trimmed by 6 bases and 3 bases, with 11 bases remaining between them. The CDR3: CASSPGLEETQYF. The CDR3 DNA is TGTGCCAGCAGCCCGGGACTCGAAGAGACCCAGTACTTC.

The chain joins TRBV10-2 to TRBJ1-3, with D perhaps matching TRBD1 (6 bases). The CDR3 totals 14 residues. Trimming pared 8 bases from V and 8 bases from J, leaving 19 bases between. Germline values: CDR1 WSHSY, CDR2 SAAADI. CDR3 nucleotides: TGCGCCAGCCGAACCATACAGGGTGTGGACACCATATATTTT. This codes for CASRTIQGVDTIYF.